This is a list of T cell receptor beta chains from one sample in a study of T cells in Graves' hyperthyroidism and ophthalmopathy. TCRdb reanalysed the multiplex PCR reads using MiXCR and keeps one entry per CDR3 protein. The sample lists 560,000 or so distinct CDR3 sequences, approximately 44% seen once, with 8.2% in the top ten. Sequencing was carried out using peripheral blood or thyroid tissue (not recorded which). The receptors here all came from a woman aged 18-29 years with Graves' hyperthyroidism. CDR3s include the opening cysteine and the closing phenylalanine or tryptophan. The D gene is left open where the match is weak. Where a row states a size, it is once, few, many or the class of an expanded clone; other rows omit it.

D,J,size,V,DNA,CDR3
TRBD1,TRBJ2-6,NA,TRBV5-1,TGCGCCAGCAGCACCGACAGGGGTCTCGTCTCTGGGGCCAACGTCCTGACTTTC,CASSTDRGLVSGANVLTF
TRBD1,TRBJ2-7,NA,TRBV10-3,TGTGCCAGCAGTTACACCGGGACAGGGGTATACGAGCAGTACTTC,CASSYTGTGVYEQYF
NA,TRBJ1-5,few,TRBV10-3,TGTGCCAGCAGTGACGTCTACAGGGTGGGTAATCAGCCCCAGCATTTT,CASSDVYRVGNQPQHF
NA,TRBJ1-5,few,TRBV6-5,TGTGCCAGCAGTTACTCGGTGGGTGTACGCAATCAGCCCCAGCATTTT,CASSYSVGVRNQPQHF
TRBD1,TRBJ1-4,many,TRBV7-9,TGTGCCAGCAGTTCGCCGGGACAGGAGGGTGAAAAACTGTTTTTT,CASSSPGQEGEKLFF
NA,TRBJ1-5,NA,TRBV29-1,TGCAGCGTGCCGATGGGGGGGCAGCCCCAGCATTTT,CSVPMGGQPQHF
NA,TRBJ1-1,many,TRBV29-1,TGCAGCGTCCCCGACCCTGGGGGAACTTTCTTT,CSVPDPGGTFF
NA,TRBJ2-5,NA,TRBV10-2,TGTGCCAGCAGCCAATGGGGGACTGGCGGGCCTAACCGCCAAGAGACCCAGTACTTC,CASSQWGTGGPNRQETQYF
NA,TRBJ2-2,once,TRBV24-1,TGTGCCACCAGGCCCGGGGAGCTGTTTTTT,CATRPGELFF
NA,TRBJ1-1,few,TRBV9,TGTGCCAGCAGCGTAGAGGCAGGGCGGAACACTGAAGCTTTCTTT,CASSVEAGRNTEAFF
NA,TRBJ2-7,NA,TRBV5-6,TGTGCCAGCAGCCCCCCGTTGGGGGAGCCGTCCGAGCAGTACTTC,CASSPPLGEPSEQYF
TRBD1,TRBJ2-2,NA,TRBV29-1,TGCAGCGTAGTGACAGGGGAGACCGGGGAGCTGTTTTTT,CSVVTGETGELFF
TRBD1,TRBJ1-5,many,TRBV2,TGTGCCAGCGGCGGGACAGGGCGGGATCAGCCCCAGCATTTT,CASGGTGRDQPQHF
NA,TRBJ2-2,NA,TRBV7-9,TGTGCCAGCAGCTTAAGCGTCACCGGGAAGCTGTTTTTT,CASSLSVTGKLFF
TRBD1,TRBJ2-7,NA,TRBV25-1,TGTGCCAGCAGCGTTACAGGGGCCTCCGAGCAGTACTTC,CASSVTGASEQYF
NA,TRBJ2-7,NA,TRBV25-1,TGTGCCAGCAGCTTAAGAGCTAAGTCTGACTACGAGCAGTACTTC,CASSLRAKSDYEQYF
NA,TRBJ1-5,few,TRBV5-8,TGTGCCAGCAGCTTGGGACAGCTTCCTGGGGGCCAGCCCCAGCATTTT,CASSLGQLPGGQPQHF
TRBD2,TRBJ2-7,few,TRBV2,TGTGCCAGCAAAAAGCGGGAGTTGGGGTACGAGCAGTACTTC,CASKKRELGYEQYF
TRBD2,TRBJ2-1,NA,TRBV15,TGTGCCACCAGCATTACTCTAGCGGAATACAATGAGCAGTTCTTC,CATSITLAEYNEQFF
NA,TRBJ2-7,NA,TRBV7-8,TGTGCCAGCAGCCAAGGTAGGGCGACCTACGAGCAGTACTTC,CASSQGRATYEQYF
TRBD1,TRBJ1-1,many,TRBV29-1,TGCAGCGCAAGACAGGGTTGGGCCACTGAAGCTTTCTTT,CSARQGWATEAFF
NA,TRBJ1-4,many,TRBV10-3,TGTGCCATCAGAGGGGTCGAAGAGGAAAAACTGTTTTTT,CAIRGVEEEKLFF
NA,TRBJ1-5,many,TRBV7-8,TGTGCCAGCAGCTCCGGGAGGGCGGGTCAGCCCCAGCATTTT,CASSSGRAGQPQHF
TRBD1,TRBJ1-5,NA,TRBV2,TGTGCCAGCAGTGAAGGGACAGGTTGGGTTTTGCAGCCCCAGCATTTT,CASSEGTGWVLQPQHF
NA,TRBJ1-5,NA,TRBV13,TGTGCCAGCAGCGTTGAGCAGGGAGGTAATCAGCCCCAGCATTTT,CASSVEQGGNQPQHF
NA,TRBJ2-7,few,TRBV7-3,TGTGCCAGCAGCTTATCCCCCGGGACACGGACCTACGAGCAGTACTTC,CASSLSPGTRTYEQYF
NA,TRBJ1-3,NA,TRBV2,TGTGCCAGCAGTTACTTGGACAGTTCCTCTGGAAACACCATATATTTT,CASSYLDSSSGNTIYF
TRBD1,TRBJ1-2,many,TRBV25-1,TGTGCCAGCAGTGCCCCGGGACAGGTGTTCTATGGCTACACCTTC,CASSAPGQVFYGYTF
TRBD1,TRBJ1-5,NA,TRBV2,TGTGCCAGCAGTGGAACAGGGGCCGGTCAGCCCCAGCATTTT,CASSGTGAGQPQHF
NA,TRBJ2-2,few,TRBV11-3,TGTGCCAGCAGCTTTGGGACACAGAACACCGGGGAGCTGTTTTTT,CASSFGTQNTGELFF
TRBD1,TRBJ1-5,NA,TRBV2,TGTGCCAGCAGGATACCGGGACAGGGGTTTCAGCCCCAGCATTTT,CASRIPGQGFQPQHF
TRBD2,TRBJ2-5,NA,TRBV2,TGTGCCAGCACGGAAGGCAGCGGGAGGAAGGAAGAGACCCAGTACTTC,CASTEGSGRKEETQYF
TRBD1,TRBJ1-2,NA,TRBV29-1,TGCAGCGGACGACAGGGGAACTATGGCTACACCTTC,CSGRQGNYGYTF
TRBD1,TRBJ1-2,few,TRBV20-1,TGCAGTGCTAGAGAACAGGGGAACTATGGCTACACCTTC,CSAREQGNYGYTF
NA,TRBJ2-5,many,TRBV20-1,TGCAGTGCAGCCGGGGTCCAAGAGACCCAGTACTTC,CSAAGVQETQYF
NA,TRBJ1-6,many,TRBV10-3,TGTGCCAGCAGTGACCGGGTTGGTTCACCCCTCCACTTT,CASSDRVGSPLHF
NA,TRBJ2-7,many,TRBV29-1,TGCAGCGTTGAAGATCGGGCGGGAGAGCAGTACTTC,CSVEDRAGEQYF
NA,TRBJ2-5,NA,TRBV25-1,TGTGCCAGCAGTCCCCCAGGGATCGAGGAGACCCAGTACTTC,CASSPPGIEETQYF
TRBD1,TRBJ2-7,NA,TRBV7-9,TGTGCCAGCAGCTCGGCCGGGACAGGGTCCGAGCAGTACTTC,CASSSAGTGSEQYF
TRBD2,TRBJ2-7,few,TRBV20-1,TGCAGTGCTAGGACTAGCATAGACGAGCAGTACTTC,CSARTSIDEQYF
TRBD1,TRBJ1-1,NA,TRBV29-1,TGCAGCGTTGCGGGACAGAGGAACACTGAAGCTTTCTTT,CSVAGQRNTEAFF
NA,TRBJ2-5,NA,TRBV25-1,TGTGCCATCATGGGAGGTCAAGAGACCCAGTACTTC,CAIMGGQETQYF
NA,TRBJ1-6,NA,TRBV7-6,TGTGCCAGCAGCTTAATCGGAGTCTCCTATAATTCACCCCTCCACTTT,CASSLIGVSYNSPLHF
TRBD1,TRBJ1-1,NA,TRBV10-3,TGTGCCACACAAACAGGGGATGCAGGGGGCACTGAAGCTTTCTTT,CATQTGDAGGTEAFF
NA,TRBJ1-2,NA,TRBV7-8,TGTGCCAGCAGCTTGTTACAGGACAACAGGGCTAACTATGGCTACACCTTC,CASSLLQDNRANYGYTF
NA,TRBJ1-4,NA,TRBV12-3/TRBV12-4,TGTGCCATCAAACGGGGATCAGGGGACGATAATGAAAAACTGTTTTTT,CAIKRGSGDDNEKLFF
NA,TRBJ1-2,once,TRBV14,TGTGCCAGCAGACCTAAGACAGGTTCTTATGGCTACACCTTC,CASRPKTGSYGYTF
TRBD1,TRBJ1-2,NA,TRBV2,TGTGCCAGCAGCACTACCTGGACAGGCGCTAACTATGGCTACACCTTC,CASSTTWTGANYGYTF
NA,TRBJ2-7,NA,TRBV20-1,TGCAGTGCTAGCCGTCAGCACTACGAGCACTACTTC,CSASRQHYEHYF
TRBD2,TRBJ2-7,NA,TRBV19,TGTGCCAGTAGTCCTGGACTAGTAGGGTACGAGCAGTACTTC,CASSPGLVGYEQYF
NA,TRBJ1-5,few,TRBV5-8,TGTGCCAGCAGCTCCGGGACGGTGGTTGGCCAGCCCCAGCATTTT,CASSSGTVVGQPQHF
NA,TRBJ2-7,NA,TRBV7-9,TGTGCCAGCAGCCCGGGGGGACAAAGCTACGAGCAGTACTTC,CASSPGGQSYEQYF
TRBD1,TRBJ2-6,many,TRBV19,TGTGCCAGCAGGTCGGACAGGACTGGGGCCAACGTCCTGACTTTC,CASRSDRTGANVLTF
NA,TRBJ1-2,once,TRBV5-1,TGCGCCAGCAGCTTGCTTCCGGAGGCTGGCTACACCTTC,CASSLLPEAGYTF
NA,TRBJ1-5,many,TRBV19,TGTGCCAGTACGGGGGGGCTCAATCAGCCCCAGCATTTT,CASTGGLNQPQHF